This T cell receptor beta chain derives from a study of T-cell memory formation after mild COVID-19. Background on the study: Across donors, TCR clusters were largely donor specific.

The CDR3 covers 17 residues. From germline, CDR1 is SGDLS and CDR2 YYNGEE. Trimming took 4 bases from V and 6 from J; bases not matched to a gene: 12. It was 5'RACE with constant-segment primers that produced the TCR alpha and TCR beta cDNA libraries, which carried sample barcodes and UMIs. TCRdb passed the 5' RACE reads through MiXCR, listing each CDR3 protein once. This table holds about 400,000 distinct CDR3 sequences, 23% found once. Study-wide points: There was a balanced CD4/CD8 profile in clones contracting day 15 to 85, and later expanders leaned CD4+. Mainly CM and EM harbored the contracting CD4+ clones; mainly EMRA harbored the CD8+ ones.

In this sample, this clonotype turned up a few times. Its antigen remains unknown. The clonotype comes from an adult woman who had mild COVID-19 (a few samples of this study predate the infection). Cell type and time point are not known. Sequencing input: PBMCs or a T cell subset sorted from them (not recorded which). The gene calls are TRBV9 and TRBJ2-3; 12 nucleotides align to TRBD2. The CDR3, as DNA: TGTGCCAGCAGCTCTCGGACTAGCGGGAAGGGTTCTGATACGCAGTATTTT. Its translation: CASSSRTSGKGSDTQYF.